A selection of T cell receptor beta chains follows, all from one sample in a study of CD4 T cells in relation to SARS-CoV-2 and coronaviruses. These receptors' targets are unknown. The table came from immunoSEQ multiplex PCR; TCRdb's copy has only in-frame clones and leaves some out. This sample has about 22,000 clones, with about 69% found just once. The source material was CD4+ T cells from PBMCs, cultured in vitro. The receptors come from a human donor in good health. Each CDR3 is given with its conserved first and last residue. The order of the fields is clone size, D gene, J gene, V gene, CDR3 protein, CDR3 DNA. The D gene is left open where the match is weak. The size of a clone is reported for some rows only, either as once, few or many, or as a class for expanded clones.

size: NA; D: TRBD2; J: TRBJ2-3; V: TRBV6-1; CDR3: CASSEGLAGGTDTQYF; DNA: TGTGCCAGCAGTGAAGGCCTAGCGGGAGGCACAGATACGCAGTATTTT
size: NA; D: NA; J: TRBJ2-6; V: TRBV9; CDR3: CASSAWDTPSGANVLTF; DNA: TGTGCCAGCAGCGCCTGGGACACACCCTCTGGGGCCAACGTCCTGACTTTC
size: few; D: NA; J: TRBJ1-1; V: TRBV18; CDR3: CASSPSGGGNTEAFF; DNA: TGTGCCAGCTCCCCCAGCGGAGGGGGTAACACTGAAGCTTTCTTT
size: few; D: NA; J: TRBJ2-1; V: TRBV27; CDR3: CASSLGLQGYNEQFF; DNA: TGTGCCAGCAGTCTAGGACTACAGGGGTACAATGAGCAGTTCTTC
size: NA; D: TRBD1; J: TRBJ1-1; V: TRBV4-3; CDR3: CASSPRQGRSTEAFF; DNA: TGCGCCAGCAGCCCCCGACAGGGCCGAAGCACTGAAGCTTTCTTT
size: NA; D: NA; J: TRBJ2-6; V: TRBV6-1; CDR3: CASSEGVVGANVLTF; DNA: TGTGCCAGCAGTGAGGGAGTAGTCGGGGCCAACGTCCTGACTTTC
size: NA; D: TRBD2; J: TRBJ2-1; V: TRBV5-6; CDR3: CATEAGFGGEQFF; DNA: TGTGCCACCGAAGCGGGGTTCGGTGGTGAGCAGTTCTTC
size: NA; D: NA; J: TRBJ2-5; V: TRBV7-6; CDR3: CASSPAAVYQETQYF; DNA: TGTGCCAGCAGCCCAGCCGCGGTGTACCAAGAGACCCAGTACTTC
size: NA; D: TRBD1; J: TRBJ2-7; V: TRBV28; CDR3: CASRTRDSTYEQYF; DNA: TGTGCCAGCAGGACCCGGGACAGTACCTACGAGCAGTACTTC
size: NA; D: NA; J: TRBJ2-2; V: TRBV5-1; CDR3: CASSLAAGGELFF; DNA: TGCGCCAGCAGCTTGGCCGCGGGAGGGGAGCTGTTTTTT
size: NA; D: NA; J: TRBJ2-3; V: TRBV12-5; CDR3: CATLQGGADTQYF; DNA: TGTGCTACTTTACAGGGTGGCGCAGATACGCAGTATTTT
size: NA; D: NA; J: TRBJ2-5; V: TRBV4-1; CDR3: CASSPPGGYRGETQYF; DNA: TGCGCCAGCAGCCCCCCGGGGGGGTACAGGGGGGAGACCCAGTACTTC
size: NA; D: TRBD2; J: TRBJ2-7; V: TRBV6-2/TRBV6-3; CDR3: CASSDQRGSSYEQYF; DNA: TGTGCCAGCAGTGACCAGCGGGGGAGCTCCTACGAGCAGTACTTC
size: NA; D: TRBD1; J: TRBJ1-6; V: TRBV6-5; CDR3: CASSYSGTVRNSPLHF; DNA: TGTGCCAGCAGTTACTCGGGGACAGTAAGGAATTCACCCCTCCACTTT
size: few; D: NA; J: TRBJ1-3; V: TRBV2; CDR3: CASSEERGNTIYF; DNA: TGTGCCAGCAGTGAAGAACGTGGAAACACCATATATTTT
size: once; D: TRBD2; J: TRBJ2-1; V: TRBV5-4; CDR3: CASSRGTSGRVGNEQFF; DNA: TGTGCCAGCAGCCGAGGGACTAGCGGGAGGGTAGGGAATGAGCAGTTCTTC
size: few; D: NA; J: TRBJ1-3; V: TRBV7-2; CDR3: CASSFSQANGNTIYF; DNA: TGTGCCAGCAGCTTCTCCCAGGCCAACGGAAACACCATATATTTT
size: once; D: TRBD2; J: TRBJ2-3; V: TRBV27; CDR3: CASSFRPGGVAGGGDTQYF; DNA: TGTGCCAGCAGTTTCCGCCCCGGGGGTGTAGCGGGAGGAGGGGATACGCAGTATTTT
size: NA; D: NA; J: TRBJ1-1; V: TRBV10-3; CDR3: CAIRSGLGPEAFF; DNA: TGTGCCATCCGGTCGGGTTTGGGTCCTGAAGCTTTCTTT
size: NA; D: NA; J: TRBJ2-7; V: TRBV28; CDR3: CASSPTGGRGHYEQYF; DNA: TGTGCCAGCAGTCCGACAGGAGGGAGAGGACACTACGAGCAGTACTTC
size: NA; D: TRBD1; J: TRBJ1-1; V: TRBV7-9; CDR3: CASSPTGGEFTEAFF; DNA: TGTGCCAGCAGTCCTACAGGGGGCGAGTTCACTGAAGCTTTCTTT
size: NA; D: TRBD2; J: TRBJ2-2; V: TRBV4-2; CDR3: CASSLDGTSGGLFSTGELFF; DNA: TGTGCCAGCAGCCTCGACGGAACTAGCGGGGGACTATTTTCCACCGGGGAGCTGTTTTTT
size: NA; D: TRBD1; J: TRBJ1-1; V: TRBV24-1; CDR3: CATSTDRERRNTEAFF; DNA: TGTGCCACCAGTACCGACAGGGAAAGGCGGAACACTGAAGCTTTCTTT
size: NA; D: NA; J: TRBJ1-2; V: TRBV7-9; CDR3: CASSLDGGESPYGYTF; DNA: TGTGCCAGCAGCTTAGATGGGGGAGAGAGCCCCTATGGCTACACCTTC
size: NA; D: TRBD2; J: TRBJ2-7; V: TRBV5-1; CDR3: CASSAAGGGYEQYF; DNA: TGCGCCAGCAGCGCGGCGGGGGGGGGCTACGAGCAGTACTTC
size: NA; D: TRBD1; J: TRBJ1-1; V: TRBV29-1; CDR3: CSGRQGAYTEAFF; DNA: TGCAGCGGCCGACAGGGGGCATACACTGAAGCTTTCTTT
size: NA; D: TRBD1; J: TRBJ2-4; V: TRBV5-1; CDR3: CASSWGTEDIQYF; DNA: TGCGCCAGCAGCTGGGGGACAGAAGACATTCAGTACTTC
size: NA; D: NA; J: TRBJ1-6; V: TRBV7-9; CDR3: CASSLLLTATNSPLHF; DNA: TGTGCCAGCAGCTTATTACTGACAGCGACAAATTCACCCCTCCACTTT
size: NA; D: TRBD2; J: TRBJ2-7; V: TRBV5-1; CDR3: CASSPERGLNYEQYF; DNA: TGCGCCAGCAGCCCGGAGCGGGGTCTGAATTACGAGCAGTACTTC
size: NA; D: NA; J: TRBJ1-4; V: TRBV20-1; CDR3: CSGAEHEKLFF; DNA: TGCAGTGGGGCAGAGCATGAAAAACTGTTTTTT
size: once; D: NA; J: TRBJ1-5; V: TRBV27; CDR3: CASSLGGAGQPQHF; DNA: TGTGCCAGCAGTTTGGGCGGAGCAGGACAGCCCCAGCATTTT
size: NA; D: NA; J: TRBJ2-2; V: TRBV11-2; CDR3: CASSWGRDTGELFF; DNA: TGTGCCAGCAGCTGGGGGCGCGACACCGGGGAGCTGTTTTTT
size: NA; D: NA; J: TRBJ1-2; V: TRBV7-2; CDR3: CASSLAARGQYGYTF; DNA: TGTGCCAGCAGCTTAGCGGCCCGCGGCCAGTATGGCTACACCTTC